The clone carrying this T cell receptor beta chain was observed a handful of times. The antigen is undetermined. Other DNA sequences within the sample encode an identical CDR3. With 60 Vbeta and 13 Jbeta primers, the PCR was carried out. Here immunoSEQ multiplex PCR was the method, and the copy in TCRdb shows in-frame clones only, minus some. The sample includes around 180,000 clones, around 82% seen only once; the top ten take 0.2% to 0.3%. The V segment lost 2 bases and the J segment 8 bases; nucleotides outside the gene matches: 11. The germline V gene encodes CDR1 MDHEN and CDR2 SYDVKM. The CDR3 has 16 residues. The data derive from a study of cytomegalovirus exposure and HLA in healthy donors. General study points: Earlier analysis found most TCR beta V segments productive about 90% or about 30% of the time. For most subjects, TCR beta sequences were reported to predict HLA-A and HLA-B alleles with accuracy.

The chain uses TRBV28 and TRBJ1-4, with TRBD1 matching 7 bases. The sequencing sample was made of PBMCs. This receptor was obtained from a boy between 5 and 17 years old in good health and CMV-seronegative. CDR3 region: CASSLLPGQPGEKLFF. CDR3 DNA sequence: TGTGCCAGCAGTTTACTACCGGGACAGCCCGGGGAAAAACTGTTTTTT.